This T cell receptor (beta chain) was observed in a study of T cells in Graves' hyperthyroidism and ophthalmopathy. This clonotype was seen ten or more times. TCR beta CDR3 regions were amplified from RNA transcripts. The HTBI set primed first-round TCR CDR3 RT-PCR. TCRdb ran MiXCR on the multiplex PCR reads and lists one entry per CDR3 protein. Among roughly 380,000 distinct CDR3 sequences listed, 14% were seen once. Looked up from germline, CDR1 is SGHTA and CDR2 is FQGNSA. The CDR3 has 15 amino acids. Losses at the gene ends were 1 base for V and 7 bases for J; bases not matched to a gene: 6. Patients showing uncontrolled infection, other autoimmune disease, pregnancy or lactation were ineligible.

The chain uses TRBV7-2 and TRBJ2-1; the match to TRBD2 covers 8 bases. Input material: blood. This receptor was identified in a woman aged 55 to 70 with Graves' hyperthyroidism. The CDR3 region is CASSLVGSGMNEQFF. Written as DNA, the CDR3 is TGTGCCAGCAGCTTAGTCGGTAGCGGGATGAATGAGCAGTTCTTC.